This T cell receptor beta chain was sequenced for a study of control samples from healthy donors and cancer patients. Only in-frame clones appear in the TCRdb table, and some are missing; sequencing was by immunoSEQ multiplex PCR. The table records over 75,000 clones, around 80% of them present only once. This CDR3 spans 14 amino acids. CDR1 is WNHNN, CDR2 SYGVQD, per germline (reference sequence). Trimming stripped 7 bases from V and 8 bases from J, with 15 bases between. This clone was seen only a few times. Sequenced material: blood. This clonotype was obtained from a man aged 60 to 69 in good health. The gene calls are TRBV10-1 and TRBJ1-6; D not resolved. The CDR3 nucleotides read TGCGCCAGCAACCCCGAGATAGTCCATTCACCCCTCCACTTT. Translation gives CASNPEIVHSPLHF.